A single sample gave rise to the 31 T cell receptor beta chains below, sequenced in a study of shared clonotypes between healthy human individuals. Clones were read by immunoSEQ multiplex PCR, and TCRdb kept only the in-frame ones, dropping some. The repertoire includes more than 550,000 clones, about 90% of them detected once, and 34% sits in the top ten. The sample comprised memory CD8+ T cells from PBMCs. The subset is: CD45RO+ cells pooled with CCR7-negative TemRA cells. These receptors were obtained from a man younger than 35 in good health. Some clones in this sample may be carry-over from other donors' samples.

Comment on this clone: Other DNA sequences from this sample encode an identical CDR3 as well. This chain uses TRBV9 with TRBJ2-1, with unresolved D. V lost 0 bases and J 2 bases, leaving 3 bases between the germline ends. Germline assignment: CDR1 SGDLS and CDR2 YYNGEE. The CDR3 is made up of 13 amino acids. The CDR3 bases are TGTGCCAGCAGCGTAGCTACCTACAATGAGCAGTTCTTC. Protein product: CASSVATYNEQFF.

This rearrangement joins TRBV28 to TRBJ1-2; 11 bases are shared with TRBD1. There are 13 residues in the CDR3. The V gene end was trimmed by 6 bases and the J gene end by 8 bases; junction bases not matched to a gene: 5. Germline values: CDR1 MDHEN, CDR2 SYDVKM. CDR3 sequence reads: CASRDRGPWGYTF. Written as DNA, the CDR3 is TGTGCCAGCAGGGACAGGGGGCCGTGGGGCTACACCTTC.

In this sample, this clone turned up once. V gene TRBV5-1 combines with J gene TRBJ1-4, with a weak D call TRBD1 (6 bases). V lost 5 bases, J lost 3 bases, and 8 bases lay in between. The CDR3 covers 13 residues. CDR1 is SGHRS and CDR2 is YFSETQ in the germline V gene. CDR3 loop: CASRAGANEKLFF. The CDR3 DNA follows: TGCGCCAGCAGAGCAGGGGCTAATGAAAAACTGTTTTTT. Filled out from reference TRBV5-1 and TRBJ1-4, the complete variable domain reads KAGVTQTPRYLIKTRGQQVTLSCSPISGHRSVSWYQQTPGQGLQFLFEYFSETQRNKGNFPGRFSGRQFSNSRSEMNVSTLELGDSALYLCASRAGANEKLFFGSGTQLSVL.

V gene TRBV28 combines with J gene TRBJ1-2; TRBD1 is a possible D gene (6 bases). The CDR3 consists of 17 residues. Germline CDR1 MDHEN, CDR2 SYDVKM. Trimming cost V 2 bases and J 4 bases, with 20 bases left between them. The CDR3 loop is CASSLRSLGGLGYGYTF. The CDR3, as DNA: TGTGCCAGCAGTTTACGTTCCCTCGGGGGCTTAGGCTATGGCTACACCTTC.

The chain recombines TRBV7-9 with TRBJ2-5; a weak D match, TRBD2 (5 bases). Germline assignment: CDR1 SEHNR and CDR2 FQNEAQ (reference sequence). This CDR3 has 13 residues. V was cut by 0 bases and J by 4 bases, with 6 bases left in between. The chain's CDR3 is CASSLARGETQYF. Here the CDR3 DNA reads TGTGCCAGCAGCTTAGCTCGGGGAGAGACCCAGTACTTC.

J is TRBJ1-2 and V is TRBV28, with 9 bases identical to TRBD1. V lost 2 bases, J lost 4 bases, and 11 bases stayed unmatched. Germline CDR1 MDHEN, CDR2 SYDVKM. The CDR3 length is 17 residues. This chain's CDR3 is CASSLKGAGTGSYGYTF. The CDR3 DNA sequence: TGTGCCAGCAGTTTAAAGGGGGCCGGGACAGGGTCCTATGGCTACACCTTC.

The V and J genes are TRBV27 and TRBJ2-3; D is unresolved. CDR1 is MNHEY, CDR2 SMNVEV, per germline (reference sequence). V dropped 4 bases and J dropped 5 bases, with 7 bases sitting between them. This CDR3 region has 12 residues. CDR3 residues: CASSSHRDTQYF. The CDR3 nucleotides are TGTGCCAGCAGTTCCCACCGAGATACGCAGTATTTT.

The gene calls are TRBV9 and TRBJ1-1; TRBD1 matches at 8 bases. This CDR3 is built from 14 residues. CDR1 and CDR2 (germline): SGDLS, YYNGEE. The J segment lost 5 bases and the V segment lost 4 bases, leaving 7 bases of the junction unmatched. CDR3 DNA: TGTGCCAGCAGCTTTACAGGGGGTCGTACTGAAGCTTTCTTT. Translated: CASSFTGGRTEAFF.

Details on this clone: The same CDR3 also results from other DNA sequences found in this sample. V and J are TRBV7-9 and TRBJ1-2, with TRBD1 matching 7 bases. V trimming: 5 bases; J trimming: 4 bases; junction bases outside the gene matches: 7. The CDR3 spans 14 residues. Looked up from germline, CDR1 is SEHNR and CDR2 is FQNEAQ (reference sequence). Here the CDR3 DNA reads TGTGCCAGCAGCCCTACAGGGGCTGGCTATGGCTACACCTTC. Translation: CASSPTGAGYGYTF.

This clone was recorded only once. The V call is TRBV10-1, the J call TRBJ2-5; tentative D call: TRBD2 (6 bases). The germline V gene encodes CDR1 WNHNN and CDR2 SYGVQD (reference sequence). Between the trimmed V and J ends, which lost 2 bases and 2 bases, there was a span of 6 bases. This CDR3 contains 13 residues. The CDR3 loop reads CASSEGGQETQYF. CDR3 DNA: TGCGCCAGCAGTGAGGGGGGGCAAGAGACCCAGTACTTC.

The rearrangement joins TRBV11-2 to TRBJ2-7; tentative D call: TRBD2 (5 bases). From germline, CDR1 is SGHAT and CDR2 FQNNGV. The CDR3 is 14 amino acids. V shed 1 base and J shed 0 bases, with 7 bases lying between them. The CDR3 sequence is CASSLGRGSYEQYF. CDR3 in DNA: TGTGCCAGCAGCTTAGGACGGGGCTCCTACGAGCAGTACTTC.

Comment on this clone: Other DNA sequences of this sample code for an identical CDR3. This rearrangement joins TRBV28 to TRBJ1-4; D might be TRBD1 (5 bases). V was trimmed by 6 bases and J by 0 bases, leaving 8 bases between them. The CDR3 covers 14 residues. CDR1 and CDR2 from the germline V gene are MDHEN and SYDVKM. The CDR3 bases are TGTGCCAGCAGGACAGCCGCAACTAATGAAAAACTGTTTTTT. This encodes CASRTAATNEKLFF. Supplemented by reference TRBV28 and TRBJ1-4, the full variable domain reads DVKVTQSSRYLVKRTGEKVFLECVQDMDHENMFWYRQDPGLGLRLIYFSYDVKMKEKGDIPEGYSVSREKKERFSLILESASTNQTSMYLCASRTAATNEKLFFGSGTQLSVL.

With regard to this clone: The identical CDR3 is also encoded by other nucleotide sequences in the sample. This chain links TRBV7-9 with TRBJ2-3, with D maybe TRBD2 (5 bases). The V gene's germline CDR1 is SEHNR and CDR2 FQNEAQ (reference sequence). Trimming removed 6 bases at V and 3 bases at J, with 10 bases between. The CDR3 consists of 13 residues. The CDR3 loop reads CASRGGGTDTQYF. The CDR3 DNA reads as TGTGCCAGCAGGGGCGGCGGGACAGATACGCAGTATTTT. The variable domain in full, with the rest retrieved from reference TRBV7-9 and TRBJ2-3, is DTGVSQNPRHKITKRGQNVTFRCDPISEHNRLYWYRQTLGQGPEFLTYFQNEAQLEKSRLLSDRFSAERPKGSFSTLEIQRTEQGDSAMYLCASRGGGTDTQYFGPGTRLTVL.

Note on this clone: A read error is possible here, since a much larger clone lies one base away. The rearrangement joins TRBV5-1 to TRBJ2-3; D gene uncertain. Trimming took 4 bases from V and 2 from J, leaving 5 bases between them. Per the germline V gene, CDR1 is SGHRS and CDR2 is YFSETQ. This CDR3 has 12 residues. The CDR3: CASSAPTDTQYF. In DNA form, the CDR3 reads TGCGCCAGCAGCGCCCCCACAGATACGCAGTATTTT.

V gene TRBV6-1 combines with J gene TRBJ2-7, with 9 bases fitting TRBD1. The V gene's germline CDR1 is MNHNS and CDR2 SASEGT. This CDR3 is built from 17 residues. V was pared by 1 base and J by 3 bases, with 10 bases of the junction left unmatched. As DNA, the CDR3 is TGTGCCAGCAGTGAAGGGACAGGGGTCCTCCTGGGCTACGAGCAGTACTTC. This gives the protein CASSEGTGVLLGYEQYF.

This chain uses TRBV28 with TRBJ2-7; 10 bases fit TRBD2. Germline CDR1 reads MDHEN; CDR2 reads SYDVKM. The CDR3 has 14 amino acids. CDR3 bases: TGTGGGACCCAAGGGACTAGCGAGAGATACGAGCAGTACTTC. Translating gives CGTQGTSERYEQYF.

This clone was detected once. This chain connects TRBV10-3 to TRBJ2-7; TRBD1 agrees at 10 bases. The CDR3 is 12 amino acids. The germline CDR1 and CDR2 sequences are ENHRY and SYGVKD. The V and J ends lost 6 bases and 5 bases, in that order; junction bases with no gene match: 1. CDR3 residues: CAIRTGGHEQYF. CDR3 DNA: TGTGCCATCAGGACAGGGGGCCACGAGCAGTACTTC.

The gene calls are TRBV27 and TRBJ2-7; D could derive from TRBD1 or TRBD2 (5 bases each). Germline CDR1 is MNHEY and CDR2 is SMNVEV (reference sequence). Trimming shortened V by 7 bases and J by 0 bases, and 16 bases separated the two germline ends. There are 15 residues in the CDR3. DNA of the CDR3: TGTGCCAGCAAGGTTCTAGGGGACCTCTCCTACGAGCAGTACTTC. This translates into CASKVLGDLSYEQYF.

The rearrangement uses TRBV27 and TRBJ2-1, with D hard to call. The ends were cut back, 2 bases at V and 5 bases at J, with 13 bases in the middle. Germline CDR1 reads MNHEY; CDR2 reads SMNVEV (reference sequence). The CDR3 runs 15 residues. The CDR3 loop reads CASSLSPPRDNEQFF. In DNA form, the CDR3 reads TGTGCCAGCAGTTTAAGCCCCCCCAGAGACAATGAGCAGTTCTTC.

The genes are TRBV5-6 and TRBJ2-7; TRBD2 agrees at 11 bases. The CDR3 sequence is 16 residues long. The V and J ends lost 4 bases and 3 bases, in that order; junction bases with no gene match: 9. Germline assignment: CDR1 SGHDT and CDR2 YYEEEE. DNA of the CDR3: TGTGCCAGCAGCCCCGGGACTAGCGGTGGTGGCTACGAGCAGTACTTC. This codes for CASSPGTSGGGYEQYF. Using reference TRBV5-6 and TRBJ2-7 for the parts outside the CDR3, the full variable domain is DAGVTQSPTHLIKTRGQQVTLRCSPKSGHDTVSWYQQALGQGPQFIFQYYEEEERQRGNFPDRFSGHQFPNYSSELNVNALLLGDSALYLCASSPGTSGGGYEQYFGPGTRLTVT.

This sequence joins TRBV4-1 and TRBJ2-7, with 8 bases lining up with TRBD1. The length of the CDR3 is 15 residues. The V gene's germline CDR1 is MGHRA and CDR2 YSYEKL. V lost 4 bases and J lost 5; bases outside the gene matches: 10. The CDR3: CASSPPRTGNDEQYF. The CDR3, as DNA: TGCGCCAGCAGCCCACCCCGGACAGGGAACGACGAGCAGTACTTC.

The gene calls are TRBV14 and TRBJ1-2; no clear D. This CDR3 is built from 8 residues. V lost 3 bases, J lost 13 bases, and 3 bases lay in between. CDR1 and CDR2 (germline): SGHDN, FVKESK. The CDR3 nucleotides are TGTGCCAGCAGCCAGGGCACCTTC. Translated, it gives CASSQGTF.

Remarks on this clone: This sample includes further DNA sequences coding for the same CDR3. The chain uses TRBV27 and TRBJ2-5, with unresolved D. Germline V CDR1 and CDR2: MNHEY, SMNVEV (reference sequence). V was shortened by 2 bases and J by 1 base, with 8 bases between the two germline ends. This CDR3 is 14 amino acids long. In DNA, the CDR3 is TGTGCCAGCAGTTTAGTGGGCAGCCAAGAGACCCAGTACTTC. It is translated as CASSLVGSQETQYF.

In nucleotides, the CDR3 is TGTGCCAGCAGCTTAGTTCAGATAGCGGGAGGGCCGGTCACCGGGGAGCTGTTTTTT. Translated, it gives CASSLVQIAGGPVTGELFF. This chain links TRBV7-8 with TRBJ2-2; 11 positions match TRBD2. V shed 1 base, J shed 4 bases, and the junction held 11 bases outside the gene matches. Germline V gene sequence: CDR1 SGHVS, CDR2 FQNEAQ. The CDR3 sequence is 19 residues long.

This clone is a singleton in its sample. The V and J genes are TRBV4-3 and TRBJ2-3; maybe TRBD2 (6 bases). Trimming pared 1 base from V and 2 bases from J, leaving 7 bases between. CDR1 is LGHNA and CDR2 is YSLEER in the germline V gene. The CDR3 has 14 residues. CDR3 protein: CASSQAGATDTQYF. CDR3 coding DNA: TGCGCCAGCAGCCAAGCGGGAGCCACAGATACGCAGTATTTT.

This chain's CDR3 is CASSPPSTLWNYGYTF. CDR3 bases: TGTGCCAGTAGCCCCCCATCCACGTTATGGAACTATGGCTACACCTTC. This chain joins TRBV19 and TRBJ1-2; D uncertain. The germline V gene encodes CDR1 LNHDA and CDR2 SQIVND (reference sequence). The CDR3 sequence is 16 residues long. Trimming stripped 6 bases from V and 2 bases from J, with 19 bases between.

This chain connects TRBV28 to TRBJ1-5; the D is unclear. The CDR3 has 15 amino acids. Between the trimmed V and J ends, which lost 3 bases and 1 base, there was a span of 10 bases. The V gene's germline CDR1 is MDHEN and CDR2 SYDVKM. The CDR3 sequence: CASSLIVKSNQPQHF. The CDR3 DNA reads TGTGCCAGCAGTTTGATAGTGAAGAGCAATCAGCCCCAGCATTTT. Based on the CDR3 plus reference TRBV28 and TRBJ1-5, the full variable domain is DVKVTQSSRYLVKRTGEKVFLECVQDMDHENMFWYRQDPGLGLRLIYFSYDVKMKEKGDIPEGYSVSREKKERFSLILESASTNQTSMYLCASSLIVKSNQPQHFGDGTRLSIL.

The chain couples TRBV7-2 to TRBJ2-5; D is uncertain. This CDR3 region has 14 residues. The germline V and J ends were trimmed by 3 bases and 4 bases, with 12 bases remaining between them. Germline values: CDR1 SGHTA, CDR2 FQGNSA. The CDR3 coding sequence is TGTGCCAGCAGCTTGGCATTGTCGGGAGAGACCCAGTACTTC. Translating gives CASSLALSGETQYF.

In its sample, this clone was seen a few times. The chain recombines TRBV5-6 with TRBJ1-1; D remains ambiguous. CDR1 is SGHDT and CDR2 is YYEEEE in the germline V gene. The length of the CDR3 is 12 residues. The germline V and J ends were trimmed by 4 bases and 7 bases, with 11 bases remaining between them. The CDR3 is CASSHGRDEAFF. The CDR3 coding sequence is TGTGCCAGCAGCCACGGGCGGGATGAAGCTTTCTTT.

The V gene is TRBV27, the J gene TRBJ2-7; 7 bases fit TRBD2. Germline values: CDR1 MNHEY, CDR2 SMNVEV (reference sequence). After removal of 6 bases from V and 3 bases from J, the junction contained 17 bases not matched to a gene. CDR3 length equals 17 residues. CDR3 bases: TGTGCCAGCAGACCCAAAAATCCCGGGACTACTGACTACGAGCAGTACTTC. It yields the protein CASRPKNPGTTDYEQYF.

As for this clone: This specimen includes other DNA sequences encoding the same CDR3. The CDR3 is CASSVAAASSYEQYF. The CDR3 DNA reads as TGTGCCAGCAGCGTAGCCGCCGCTAGCTCCTACGAGCAGTACTTC. V usage is TRBV9 and J usage is TRBJ2-7; D ambiguous. The CDR3 is made up of 15 amino acids. The germline CDR1 and CDR2 sequences are SGDLS and YYNGEE. Trimming left V 0 bases short and J 0 bases short, with 10 bases between.